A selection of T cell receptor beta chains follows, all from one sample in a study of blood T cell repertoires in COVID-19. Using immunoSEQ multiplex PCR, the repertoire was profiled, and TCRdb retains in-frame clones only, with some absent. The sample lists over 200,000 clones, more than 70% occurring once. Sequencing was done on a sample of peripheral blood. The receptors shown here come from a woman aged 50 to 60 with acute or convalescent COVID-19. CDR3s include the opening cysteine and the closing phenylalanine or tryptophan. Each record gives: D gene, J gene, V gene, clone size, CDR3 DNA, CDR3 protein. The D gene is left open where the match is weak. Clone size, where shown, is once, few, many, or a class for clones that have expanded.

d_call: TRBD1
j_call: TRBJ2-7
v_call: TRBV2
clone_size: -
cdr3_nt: TGTGCCAGCAGTGAAGGGGACAGGGTAGCCTACGAGCAGTACTTC
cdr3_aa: CASSEGDRVAYEQYF

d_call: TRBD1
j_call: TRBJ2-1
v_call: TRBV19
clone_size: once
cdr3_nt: TGTGCCAGTACCCCGGGACAGGGCCTCTCCTACAATGAGCAGTTCTTC
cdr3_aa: CASTPGQGLSYNEQFF

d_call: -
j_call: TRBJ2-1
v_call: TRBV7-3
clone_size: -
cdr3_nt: TGTGCCAGCAGCTTAAATCTAGTGCCGGATGAGCAGTTCTTC
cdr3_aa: CASSLNLVPDEQFF

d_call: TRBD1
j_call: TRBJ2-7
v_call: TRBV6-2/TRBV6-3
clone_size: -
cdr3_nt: TGTGCCAGCAGTTACAGGGGGCCCTACGAGCAGTACTTC
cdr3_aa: CASSYRGPYEQYF

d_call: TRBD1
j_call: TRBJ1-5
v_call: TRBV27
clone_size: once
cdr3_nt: TGTGCCAGCAGAAGAGCCGACAGGGGTATCGGTCAGCCCCAGCATTTT
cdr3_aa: CASRRADRGIGQPQHF

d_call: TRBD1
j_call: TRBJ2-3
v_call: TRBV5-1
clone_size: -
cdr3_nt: TGCGCCAGCAGCTTAAACAGGGGGACAGATACGCAGTATTTT
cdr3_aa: CASSLNRGTDTQYF

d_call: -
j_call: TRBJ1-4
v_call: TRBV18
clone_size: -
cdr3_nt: TGTGCCAGCCGCGGCGGGATAACTAATGAAAAACTGTTTTTT
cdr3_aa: CASRGGITNEKLFF

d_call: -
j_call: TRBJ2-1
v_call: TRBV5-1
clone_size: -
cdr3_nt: TGCGCCAGCAGCTTGGGACGGGATGAGCAGTTCTTC
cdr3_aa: CASSLGRDEQFF

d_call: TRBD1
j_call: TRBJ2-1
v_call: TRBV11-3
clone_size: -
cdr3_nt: TGTGCCAGCAGCTTAGAAGGGGGCGACAGTGAGCAGTTCTTC
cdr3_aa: CASSLEGGDSEQFF

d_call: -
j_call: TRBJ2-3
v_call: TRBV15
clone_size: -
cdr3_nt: TGTGCCACCAGCCCTCAGAGGAGGGAAGATACGCAGTATTTT
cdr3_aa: CATSPQRREDTQYF

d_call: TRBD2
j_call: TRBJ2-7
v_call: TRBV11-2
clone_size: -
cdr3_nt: TGTGCCAGCAGGCGGAGCGGGAGCTCCTACGAGCAGTACTTC
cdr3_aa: CASRRSGSSYEQYF

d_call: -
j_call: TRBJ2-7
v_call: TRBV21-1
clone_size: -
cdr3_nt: TGTGCCAGCAGCAATTGGGAGACTAGCGGGACCAGTCGCTACGAGCAGTACTTC
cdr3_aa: CASSNWETSGTSRYEQYF

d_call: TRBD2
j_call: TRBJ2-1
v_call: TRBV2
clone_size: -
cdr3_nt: TGTGCCAGCAAAAAGGGACTAGCGGGTTTAGGAGAGCAGTTCTTC
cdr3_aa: CASKKGLAGLGEQFF

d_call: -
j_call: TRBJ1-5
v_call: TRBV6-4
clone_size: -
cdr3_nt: TGTGCCAGCAGTGAAGAGGATAGCAATCAGCCCCAGCATTTT
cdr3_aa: CASSEEDSNQPQHF

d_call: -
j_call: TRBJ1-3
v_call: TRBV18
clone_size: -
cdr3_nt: TGTGCCAGCTCAGCAGGGGTGACTGGAAACACCATATATTTT
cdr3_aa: CASSAGVTGNTIYF

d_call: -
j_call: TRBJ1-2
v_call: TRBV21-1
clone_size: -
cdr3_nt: TGTGCCAGCAGCAAAAAAAGTTGGGGAAACCCCGGGACAGCTAACCTGGGTGGCTACACCTTC
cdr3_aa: CASSKKSWGNPGTANLGGYTF

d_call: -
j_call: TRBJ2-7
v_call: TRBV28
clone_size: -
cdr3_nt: TGTGCCAGCAGTTTCCGCAGCGGGCCGACCTACGAGCAGTACTTC
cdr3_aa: CASSFRSGPTYEQYF

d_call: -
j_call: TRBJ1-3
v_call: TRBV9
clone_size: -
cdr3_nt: TGTGCCAGCAGCGTAGGGTCCCTATGGCGGGAGTCTGGAAACACCATATATTTT
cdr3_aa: CASSVGSLWRESGNTIYF

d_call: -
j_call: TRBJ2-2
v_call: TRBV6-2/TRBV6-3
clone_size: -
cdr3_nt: TGTGCCAGCAGTTACACCCGGAGGGGGGAGCTGTTTTTT
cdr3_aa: CASSYTRRGELFF

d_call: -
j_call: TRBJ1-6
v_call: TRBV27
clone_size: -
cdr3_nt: TGTGCCAGCAGGCCGGGTCGGTATAATTCACCCCTCCACTTT
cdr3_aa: CASRPGRYNSPLHF

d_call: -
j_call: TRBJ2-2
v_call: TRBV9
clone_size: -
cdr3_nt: TGTGCCAGCAGCGTAGAGGCGGATACCGGGGAGCTGTTTTTT
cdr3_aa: CASSVEADTGELFF

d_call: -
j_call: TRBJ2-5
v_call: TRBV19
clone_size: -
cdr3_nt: TGTGCCAGTAGTATTGTGCGGGATCAAGAGACCCAGTACTTC
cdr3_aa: CASSIVRDQETQYF

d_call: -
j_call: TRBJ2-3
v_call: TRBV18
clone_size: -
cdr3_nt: TGTGCCAGCTCACCACTAGATAGCACAGATACGCAGTATTTT
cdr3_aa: CASSPLDSTDTQYF

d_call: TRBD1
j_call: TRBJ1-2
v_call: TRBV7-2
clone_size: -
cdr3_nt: TGTGCCAGCAGCTTAGCCGGGACAGGGTACGGCTACACCTTC
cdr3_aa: CASSLAGTGYGYTF

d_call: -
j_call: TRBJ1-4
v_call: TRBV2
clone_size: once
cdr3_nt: TGTGCCAGCAGTGAAGTCATTGATTTCCGGGGGATAGCAACTAATGAAAAACTGTTTTTT
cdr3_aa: CASSEVIDFRGIATNEKLFF

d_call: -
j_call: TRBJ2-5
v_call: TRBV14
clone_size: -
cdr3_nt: TGTGCCAGCAGCCAATCCGGGGTCCAAGAGACCCAGTACTTC
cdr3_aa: CASSQSGVQETQYF

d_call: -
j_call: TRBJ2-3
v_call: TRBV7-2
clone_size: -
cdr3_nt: TGTGCCAGCAGCTTAGAATCTCCGGCAGGGGATACGCAGTATTTT
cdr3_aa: CASSLESPAGDTQYF

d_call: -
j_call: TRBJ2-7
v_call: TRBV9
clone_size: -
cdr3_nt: TGTGCCAGCAGCGTAGGGGGCTACGGCGAGCAGTACTTC
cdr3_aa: CASSVGGYGEQYF

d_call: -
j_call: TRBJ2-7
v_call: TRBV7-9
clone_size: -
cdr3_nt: TGTGCCAGCAGCATGGGACACGTCAGCGAGCAGTACTTC
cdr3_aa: CASSMGHVSEQYF

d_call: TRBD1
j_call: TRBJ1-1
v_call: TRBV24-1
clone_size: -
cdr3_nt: TGTGCCACCAGTGAAACAGGGGGCGTACCAGCTTTCTTT
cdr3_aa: CATSETGGVPAFF

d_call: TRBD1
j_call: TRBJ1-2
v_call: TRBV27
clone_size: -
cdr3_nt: TGTGCCAGCAGTTTATCCCGGGACAGCTATGGCTACACCTTC
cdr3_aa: CASSLSRDSYGYTF

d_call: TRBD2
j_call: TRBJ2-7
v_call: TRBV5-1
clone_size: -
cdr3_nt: TGCGCCAGCAGCTTTAGCGGGCTGGGGGAGCAGTACTTC
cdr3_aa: CASSFSGLGEQYF